The present T cell receptor beta chain was sequenced within a study of CD8 T cells in ankylosing spondylitis. TCRdb re-called the 5' RACE reads through MiXCR, storing one row per CDR3 protein. The sample contains 700,000 to 850,000 distinct CDR3 sequences, around 11% of which appear only once. As for this clonotype: Its antigen remains unknown.

Study findings and constraints: Matched synovial fluid from ankylosing spondylitis patients was reported to be enriched for disease-linked clones. Made up of roughly 8 highly homologous variants, a TCR beta motif appeared characteristic of ankylosing spondylitis blood.

CDR3 length equals 13 residues. V was pared by 3 bases and J by 4 bases, with 12 bases between. Germline CDR1 DFQATT, CDR2 SNEGSKA (reference sequence). The sequenced sample consisted of blood, either unsorted or a sorted T cell fraction (not recorded which). This rearrangement joins TRBV20-1 to TRBJ1-2; tentatively, D is TRBD1 (6 bases). This receptor was taken from a male donor with ankylosing spondylitis. The CDR3 sequence: CSASRGRVYGYTF. CDR3 bases: TGCAGTGCTAGCAGGGGAAGGGTCTATGGCTACACCTTC.